These 20 T cell receptor beta chains share one sample of origin, sequenced in a study of cytomegalovirus exposure and HLA in healthy donors. The primer mix had 60 Vbeta and 13 Jbeta primers. Using immunoSEQ multiplex PCR, the repertoire was profiled, and TCRdb retains in-frame clones only, with some absent. The data contain 90,000 to 100,000 clones, around 68% of them seen just once; the ten biggest clones take up roughly 1.2%. Input material: PBMCs. The receptors were sampled from a female donor in good health and CMV-seronegative.

The chain joins TRBV11-2 to TRBJ1-2; a possible D gene is TRBD1 (6 bases). This CDR3 has 13 amino acids. CDR1 is SGHAT, CDR2 FQNNGV, per germline. The ends were cut back, 3 bases at V and 6 bases at J, with 11 bases in the middle. The CDR3: CASSLGGADGYTF. The CDR3 nucleotides are TGTGCCAGCAGCTTGGGGGGGGCGGATGGCTACACCTTC.

This clone turned up a few times. The chain recombines TRBV19 with TRBJ2-1; D perhaps matches TRBD2 (6 bases). Looked up from germline, CDR1 is LNHDA and CDR2 is SQIVND (reference sequence). The V end was cut by 1 base, the J end by 6 bases, with 13 bases between. The CDR3 length is 15 residues. CDR3 region: CASSIVWRGGNEQFF. The DNA for the CDR3 is TGTGCCAGTAGTATAGTATGGCGGGGTGGCAATGAGCAGTTCTTC.

The CDR3 region is CASSGGVARGGELFF. The CDR3 region has the DNA TGTGCCAGCTCGGGTGGGGTCGCGCGAGGGGGGGAGCTGTTTTTT. J is TRBJ2-2 and V is TRBV27; D might be TRBD2 (5 bases). CDR1 is MNHEY, CDR2 SMNVEV, per germline (reference sequence). The V end was cut by 8 bases, the J end by 8 bases, with 21 bases between. The CDR3 is made up of 15 amino acids.

The CDR3, as DNA: TGTGCCAGCAGCTTGGGGGGAGCGGGGAATCCCAATGAGCAGTTCTTC. This codes for CASSLGGAGNPNEQFF. V usage is TRBV7-9 and J usage is TRBJ2-1, with 7 bases lining up with TRBD2. Trimming cost V 3 bases and J 6 bases; bases outside gene matches: 11. Germline-derived CDR1 and CDR2 are SEHNR and FQNEAQ (reference sequence). This CDR3 has 16 residues. Together with reference TRBV7-9 and TRBJ2-1, the CDR3 gives the full variable domain: DTGVSQNPRHKITKRGQNVTFRCDPISEHNRLYWYRQTLGQGPEFLTYFQNEAQLEKSRLLSDRFSAERPKGSFSTLEIQRTEQGDSAMYLCASSLGGAGNPNEQFFGPGTRLTVL.

The rearrangement links TRBV27 to TRBJ2-7; 8 nucleotides agree with TRBD1. The CDR3 runs to 15 residues. Germline V gives CDR1 MNHEY, CDR2 SMNVEV (reference sequence). The trim removed 6 bases at V and 4 bases at J, leaving 11 bases unmatched. CDR3 bases: TGTGCCAGCAGAATCAGGACAGGGAGGATGTACGAGCAGTACTTC. Protein product: CASRIRTGRMYEQYF.

The chain uses TRBV5-1 and TRBJ2-3; weak D call: TRBD2 (5 bases). CDR3 size: 14 residues. The germline V gene encodes CDR1 SGHRS and CDR2 YFSETQ. Trimming shortened V by 3 bases and J by 2 bases, and 10 bases separated the two germline ends. The CDR3 region is CASSSYRDTDTQYF. CDR3 nucleotide sequence: TGCGCCAGCAGCTCTTACCGGGACACAGATACGCAGTATTTT.

This rearrangement joins TRBV6-1 to TRBJ1-2; 9 positions agree with TRBD1. CDR1 and CDR2 from the germline V gene are MNHNS and SASEGT. The CDR3 spans 13 residues. The trim removed 5 bases at V and 8 bases at J, leaving 6 bases unmatched. The CDR3 spells CASSIRDRDGYTF. The CDR3 bases are TGTGCCAGCAGTATCCGGGACAGGGACGGCTACACCTTC.

The rearrangement uses TRBV5-4 and TRBJ1-3; the match to TRBD1 covers 7 bases. With 2 bases clipped from V and 4 bases from J, the junction kept 0 bases outside the gene matches. CDR3 length equals 13 residues. The V gene's germline CDR1 is SGHNT and CDR2 YYREEE (reference sequence). The CDR3 coding sequence is TGTGCCAGCAGCTTACAGGGGGGAAACACCATATATTTT. Its protein is CASSLQGGNTIYF.

This chain connects TRBV7-9 to TRBJ1-2, with a tentative D call TRBD1 (6 bases). Germline loops: CDR1 SEHNR, CDR2 FQNEAQ (reference sequence). The CDR3 contains 13 residues. The germline V and J ends were trimmed by 4 bases and 7 bases, with 13 bases remaining between them. This CDR3 reads CASSSLQGFGYTF. For the CDR3, the DNA is TGTGCCAGCAGCTCTTTACAGGGATTTGGCTACACCTTC.

The V gene is TRBV5-1, the J gene TRBJ2-5; weak D call: TRBD2 (6 bases). The CDR3 extends over 13 amino acids. Germline V gives CDR1 SGHRS, CDR2 YFSETQ. V was shortened by 6 bases and J by 4 bases, with 13 bases between the two germline ends. The CDR3 here is CASKSPGGETQYF. As DNA, the CDR3 is TGCGCCAGCAAATCCCCCGGGGGAGAGACCCAGTACTTC.

The chain has TRBV4-3 and TRBJ2-3; D possibly corresponds to TRBD2 (7 bases). This CDR3 is 15 amino acids long. V was clipped by 2 bases and J by 0 bases, with 9 bases between them. Per the germline V gene, CDR1 is LGHNA and CDR2 is YSLEER. The CDR3: CASSQRGGSTDTQYF. Here the CDR3 DNA reads TGCGCCAGCAGCCAAAGGGGGGGGAGCACAGATACGCAGTATTTT.

The chain is built from TRBV5-1 and TRBJ2-2; the D gene is possibly TRBD1 (6 bases). Germline assignment: CDR1 SGHRS and CDR2 YFSETQ. The CDR3 has 14 residues. V dropped 4 bases and J dropped 6 bases, with 13 bases sitting between them. CDR3 sequence (DNA): TGCGCCAGCAGCGCCGTACAGGGTTCCGGGGAGCTGTTTTTT. Its protein is CASSAVQGSGELFF.

V is TRBV6-1 and J is TRBJ2-1; 8 bases map to TRBD2. Unmatched junction bases numbered 9, after V lost 6 bases and J lost 5 bases. The CDR3 has 15 residues. Germline loops: CDR1 MNHNS, CDR2 SASEGT. CDR3 in amino acids: CASSKRETKNNEQFF. For the CDR3, the DNA is TGTGCCAGCAGCAAGCGGGAGACCAAAAACAATGAGCAGTTCTTC.

The genes are TRBV7-9 and TRBJ2-1; 7 bases match TRBD1. Germline V lookup: CDR1 SEHNR, CDR2 FQNEAQ (reference sequence). Losses at the gene ends were 2 bases for V and 5 bases for J; bases not matched to a gene: 6. This CDR3 is 15 amino acids long. The CDR3 loop is CASSLLGQADNEQFF. The CDR3 nucleotides read TGTGCCAGCAGCTTACTTGGACAGGCAGACAATGAGCAGTTCTTC.

The rearrangement links TRBV10-2 to TRBJ2-1; 11 positions match TRBD2. CDR3 length: 13 amino acids. V lost 6 bases, J lost 9 bases, and 4 bases stayed unmatched. Per germline, CDR1 WSHSY and CDR2 SAAADI. This CDR3 reads CASRELAGVEQFF. CDR3 DNA: TGCGCCAGCAGAGAACTAGCGGGGGTTGAGCAGTTCTTC.

The chain employs TRBV5-4 and TRBJ2-7; D is ambiguous. Germline values: CDR1 SGHNT, CDR2 YYREEE (reference sequence). Trimming shortened V by 4 bases and J by 7 bases, and 15 bases separated the two germline ends. The CDR3 runs to 13 residues. The DNA for the CDR3 is TGTGCCAGCAGCCTAGGCCTCCTCGGAGAGCAGTACTTC. It codes for CASSLGLLGEQYF. Full variable domain (rest looked up from reference TRBV5-4 and TRBJ2-7): ETGVTQSPTHLIKTRGQQVTLRCSSQSGHNTVSWYQQALGQGPQFIFQYYREEENGRGNFPPRFSGLQFPNYSSELNVNALELDDSALYLCASSLGLLGEQYFGPGTRLTVT.

The chain links TRBV18 to TRBJ2-1; maybe TRBD2 (6 bases). The CDR3 runs 13 residues. V gave up 3 bases and J gave up 7 bases, with 10 bases separating them. Germline assignment: CDR1 KGHSH and CDR2 LQKENI. The chain's CDR3 is CASSPGGRNEQFF. CDR3 in DNA: TGTGCCAGCTCACCGGGTGGGAGGAATGAGCAGTTCTTC.

The table lists this clone with a count of one. This chain uses TRBV2 with TRBJ2-2, with 8 nucleotides matching TRBD1. The CDR3 loop spans 15 amino acids. Trimming at V came to 3 bases and at J to 8 bases, leaving 8 bases not matched to a gene. Germline values: CDR1 SNHLY, CDR2 FYNNEI. The CDR3 loop reads CASSEWYRGAGELFF. The CDR3, as DNA: TGTGCCAGCAGTGAGTGGTACAGGGGGGCTGGGGAGCTGTTTTTT. Together with reference TRBV2 and TRBJ2-2, the CDR3 gives the full variable domain: EPEVTQTPSHQVTQMGQEVILRCVPISNHLYFYWYRQILGQKVEFLVSFYNNEISEKSEIFDDQFSVERPDGSNFTLKIRSTKLEDSAMYFCASSEWYRGAGELFFGEGSRLTVL.

The chain carries TRBV9 and TRBJ2-1; possible D gene TRBD1, 6 bases. This CDR3 has 16 residues. Germline CDR1 reads SGDLS; CDR2 reads YYNGEE. V was trimmed by 0 bases and J by 4 bases, leaving 14 bases between them. The CDR3 protein is CASSVARTAVYNEQFF. The CDR3 DNA reads TGTGCCAGCAGCGTAGCCCGGACAGCAGTATACAATGAGCAGTTCTTC.

The V call is TRBV19, the J call TRBJ2-7; 8 nucleotides match TRBD2. The CDR3 sequence is 15 residues long. V dropped 3 bases and J dropped 7; count of bases not matched to a gene: 11. The germline V gene has CDR1 LNHDA and CDR2 SQIVND (reference sequence). DNA for the CDR3: TGTGCCAGTAGTATCAGCCCCGGGGGGGGTTATGAGCAGTACTTC. Protein sequence: CASSISPGGGYEQYF.